The 32 T cell receptor beta chains below come from one sample, sequenced in a study of blood T cell repertoires in COVID-19. Assay: immunoSEQ multiplex PCR; the TCRdb copy retains only in-frame clones and omits some. The sample has about 100,000 clones, about nine tenths seen once; the top ten hold about 1.8%. Sequenced material: peripheral blood. The receptor set was obtained from a human donor with active COVID-19. The donor label of this sample is uncertain.

The genes are TRBV13 and TRBJ1-1; D possibly corresponds to TRBD1 (5 bases). Trimming left V 6 bases short and J 1 base short, with 12 bases between. The CDR3 totals 14 residues. Per germline, CDR1 PRHDT and CDR2 FYEKMQ (reference sequence). Here the CDR3 reads CASRKFTGNTEAFF. As DNA, the CDR3 is TGTGCCAGCAGAAAGTTTACAGGGAACACTGAAGCTTTCTTT.

The count of this clone is one. V usage is TRBV28 and J usage is TRBJ2-1, with D perhaps TRBD2 (5 bases). The CDR3 consists of 14 residues. Germline V gene lookup returns CDR1 MDHEN and CDR2 SYDVKM. The germline V and J ends were trimmed by 6 bases and 6 bases, with 15 bases remaining between them. CDR3 sequence reads: CASRLMRESNEQFF. The CDR3 nucleotides read TGTGCCAGCAGGCTTATGAGGGAAAGCAATGAGCAGTTCTTC.

The V call is TRBV5-1, the J call TRBJ2-3; 12 nucleotides agree with TRBD2. CDR1 is SGHRS and CDR2 is YFSETQ in the germline V gene. Trimming at V came to 0 bases and at J to 0 bases, leaving 5 bases not matched to a gene. This CDR3 comprises 18 residues. The CDR3 DNA is TGCGCCAGCAGCTTGGTAGGACTAGCGGGACCTAGCACAGATACGCAGTATTTT. As protein: CASSLVGLAGPSTDTQYF.

The chain carries TRBV6-6 and TRBJ2-2; maybe TRBD1 (7 bases). The V and J ends lost 2 bases and 5 bases respectively, with 15 bases between them. CDR3 size: 16 residues. Germline assignment: CDR1 MNHNY and CDR2 SVGAGI (reference sequence). The CDR3: CASSYRGGAGTGELFF. Here the CDR3 DNA reads TGTGCCAGCAGTTACCGAGGGGGCGCGGGGACCGGGGAGCTGTTTTTT.

The J gene is TRBJ1-1, the V gene TRBV5-1; maybe TRBD1 (5 bases). CDR3 length: 16 amino acids. The germline V and J ends were trimmed by 0 bases and 5 bases, with 17 bases remaining between them. The germline V gene has CDR1 SGHRS and CDR2 YFSETQ. The CDR3 sequence is CASSLGGSLTVTEAFF. CDR3 nucleotides: TGCGCCAGCAGCTTGGGGGGCAGTCTAACAGTGACTGAAGCTTTCTTT.

This chain connects TRBV11-2 to TRBJ1-1, with 7 bases identical to TRBD1. Germline lookup yields CDR1 SGHAT and CDR2 FQNNGV. V trimming: 6 bases; J trimming: 1 base; junction bases outside the gene matches: 8. The CDR3 is made up of 15 amino acids. DNA of the CDR3: TGTGCCAGCAGGGTACCGGGACAGACGAACACTGAAGCTTTCTTT. Protein sequence: CASRVPGQTNTEAFF. The whole variable domain, filled in from reference TRBV11-2 and TRBJ1-1, reads EAGVAQSPRYKIIEKRQSVAFWCNPISGHATLYWYQQILGQGPKLLIQFQNNGVVDDSQLPKDRFSAERLKGVDSTLKIQPAKLEDSAVYLCASRVPGQTNTEAFFGQGTRLTVV.

The chain couples TRBV9 to TRBJ1-4; perhaps TRBD1 as D (5 bases). The CDR3 has 12 residues. V lost 4 bases to trimming and J lost 10 bases, with 11 bases between them. CDR1 SGDLS and CDR2 YYNGEE come from the germline V gene. The CDR3 spells CASSRLGGKLFF. DNA for the CDR3: TGTGCCAGCAGCCGGCTGGGGGGAAAACTGTTTTTT.

CDR3 protein: CASSLDSSGNTIYF. Here the CDR3 DNA reads TGTGCCAGCAGCTTAGACTCTTCTGGAAACACCATATATTTT. The chain has TRBV7-2 and TRBJ1-3; D is uncertain. The CDR3 runs 14 residues. V shed 1 base and J shed 1 base, with 5 bases lying between them. Per the germline V gene, CDR1 is SGHTA and CDR2 is FQGNSA.

The rearrangement links TRBV7-3 to TRBJ2-2, with D possibly TRBD2 on 5 matching bases. The CDR3 runs to 12 residues. Trimming removed 6 bases at V and 5 bases at J, with 7 bases between. The germline V gene has CDR1 SGHTA and CDR2 FQGTGA. In DNA, the CDR3 is TGTGCCAGCAGTTTAGCGACCGGGGAGCTGTTTTTT. Its translation is CASSLATGELFF.

J is TRBJ1-1 and V is TRBV9; tentative D call: TRBD1 (6 bases). Germline CDR1 SGDLS, CDR2 YYNGEE. The ends were cut back, 0 bases at V and 8 bases at J, with 11 bases in the middle. This CDR3 comprises 13 residues. The CDR3: CASSVEQGREAFF. For the CDR3, the DNA is TGTGCCAGCAGCGTAGAGCAGGGGCGAGAAGCTTTCTTT.

The chain couples TRBV24-1 to TRBJ1-5; D perhaps matches TRBD1 (6 bases). CDR1 and CDR2 from the germline V gene are KGHDR and SFDVKD. The CDR3 loop spans 19 amino acids. V was pared by 1 base and J by 0 bases, with 18 bases between. CDR3 in amino acids: CATSDLKLWDTDSNQPQHF. The CDR3 DNA reads TGTGCCACCAGTGATTTAAAGTTGTGGGACACCGATAGCAATCAGCCCCAGCATTTT.

The chain employs TRBV7-2 and TRBJ2-7, with D possibly matching TRBD2 (5 bases). V dropped 3 bases and J dropped 1 base, with 13 bases sitting between them. The germline V gene encodes CDR1 SGHTA and CDR2 FQGNSA. The CDR3 consists of 15 residues. The CDR3 DNA follows: TGTGCCAGCAGCTTCCAAGGCGGGCCTTCCTACGAGCAGTACTTC. Translation: CASSFQGGPSYEQYF.

The rearrangement joins TRBV11-2 to TRBJ2-5; 9 positions agree with TRBD1. The germline V gene has CDR1 SGHAT and CDR2 FQNNGV. CDR3 length: 15 amino acids. With 4 bases clipped from V and 4 bases from J, the junction kept 7 bases outside the gene matches. The CDR3: CASSSLDRGGETQYF. CDR3 DNA: TGTGCCAGCAGCTCCCTGGACAGGGGTGGAGAGACCCAGTACTTC.

The genes are TRBV19 and TRBJ1-2; D gene uncertain. The CDR3 spans 15 residues. Germline V gene lookup returns CDR1 LNHDA and CDR2 SQIVND (reference sequence). The V and J ends lost 5 bases and 6 bases respectively, with 19 bases between them. The CDR3 is CASSYFPPGRNGYTF. Here the CDR3 DNA reads TGTGCCAGTAGTTATTTCCCCCCGGGGAGGAATGGCTACACCTTC.

V usage is TRBV19 and J usage is TRBJ2-7; 7 bases are a match to TRBD1. CDR3 length equals 14 residues. Per the germline V gene, CDR1 is LNHDA and CDR2 is SQIVND (reference sequence). J was trimmed by 6 bases and V by 3 bases; bases with no gene match: 8. CDR3 sequence reads: CASSIAGAGGEQYF. The DNA of the CDR3 is TGTGCCAGTAGTATCGCAGGGGCAGGGGGCGAGCAGTACTTC.

The V call is TRBV27, the J call TRBJ1-2; the match to TRBD1 covers 9 bases. The germline gives CDR1 MNHEY, CDR2 SMNVEV (reference sequence). Germline trimming cut 6 bases from V and 4 bases from J; bases unmatched to any gene: 6. The CDR3 contains 14 residues. CDR3 DNA: TGTGCCAGCAGGATGACAGGGGGACCCTATGGCTACACCTTC. Translated, it gives CASRMTGGPYGYTF.

The rearrangement uses TRBV5-1 and TRBJ2-2, with TRBD1 as a possible D gene (5 bases). Trimming shortened V by 1 base and J by 9 bases, and 13 bases separated the two germline ends. This CDR3 region has 14 residues. Germline CDR1 reads SGHRS; CDR2 reads YFSETQ. The CDR3 protein is CASSLRQGGRELFF. CDR3 nucleotide sequence: TGCGCCAGCAGCTTGAGGCAGGGCGGAAGGGAGCTGTTTTTT.

The chain is built from TRBV4-2 and TRBJ1-2; 7 nucleotides line up with TRBD1. Germline CDR1 reads LGHNA; CDR2 reads YNFKEQ. After removal of 0 bases from V and 5 bases from J, the junction contained 3 bases not matched to a gene. The CDR3 runs 14 residues. Here the CDR3 DNA reads TGTGCCAGCAGCCAAGACGAGGGGGCATATGGCTACACCTTC. Residues: CASSQDEGAYGYTF.

The chain carries TRBV4-1 and TRBJ1-2; 7 bases map to TRBD1. Germline loops: CDR1 MGHRA, CDR2 YSYEKL. There are 15 residues in the CDR3. Losses at the gene ends were 2 bases for V and 2 bases for J; bases not matched to a gene: 5. As DNA, the CDR3 is TGCGCCAGCAGCCAAAAGTCGACAGGGAACTATGGCTACACCTTC. Translation gives CASSQKSTGNYGYTF.

This chain joins TRBV7-2 and TRBJ1-3, with a weak D call TRBD1 (5 bases). V shed 1 base and J shed 4 bases, with 14 bases lying between them. Germline CDR1 SGHTA, CDR2 FQGNSA. There are 16 residues in the CDR3. The CDR3 is CASSLEGAIGGNTIYF. The CDR3 DNA reads as TGTGCCAGCAGCTTAGAAGGGGCCATTGGAGGAAACACCATATATTTT.

The chain recombines TRBV7-9 with TRBJ1-2; 7 nucleotides align to TRBD1. Germline CDR1 is SEHNR and CDR2 is FQNEAQ (reference sequence). The V gene end was trimmed by 5 bases and the J gene end by 3 bases; junction bases not matched to a gene: 9. CDR3 size: 15 residues. Here the CDR3 DNA reads TGTGCCAGCAGCCAACAGGGGCAGGGGTACTATGGCTACACCTTC. It codes for CASSQQGQGYYGYTF.

The chain is built from TRBV21-1 and TRBJ1-1; TRBD1 is the table's D call, not checked against the DNA. TRBV21-1 is listed as a pseudogene. CDR3 size: 15 residues. The CDR3 DNA sequence: TGTGCCAGCAGCCCCAGGACAGCGCTGAACACTGAAGCTTTCTTT. Its translation: CASSPRTALNTEAFF.

The V and J genes are TRBV14 and TRBJ2-7; D not resolved. Between the trimmed V and J ends, which lost 3 bases and 2 bases, there was a span of 17 bases. This CDR3 spans 16 amino acids. Germline assignment: CDR1 SGHDN and CDR2 FVKESK. CDR3: CASSHPGVSRTYEQYF. The CDR3 coding sequence is TGTGCCAGCAGCCACCCCGGTGTTTCGAGAACCTACGAGCAGTACTTC.

The chain has TRBV6-1 and TRBJ2-7; a possible D gene is TRBD1 (6 bases). V lost 1 base to trimming and J lost 3 bases, with 10 bases between them. The CDR3 consists of 14 residues. In germline, CDR1 is MNHNS, CDR2 SASEGT. Here the CDR3 reads CASSEGRGGYEQYF. In DNA, the CDR3 is TGTGCCAGCAGTGAAGGCAGGGGCGGCTACGAGCAGTACTTC.

The chain combines TRBV5-6 with TRBJ1-1; maybe TRBD1 (6 bases). The V gene's germline CDR1 is SGHDT and CDR2 YYEEEE. This CDR3 has 13 residues. V lost 1 base and J lost 14, with 18 bases in between. The CDR3 bases are TGTGCCAGCAGCTTGTTCGTCGGGGGGCCTAGGTTCTTT. It encodes CASSLFVGGPRFF. The whole variable domain, remainder taken from reference TRBV5-6 and TRBJ1-1, is DAGVTQSPTHLIKTRGQQVTLRCSPKSGHDTVSWYQQALGQGPQFIFQYYEEEERQRGNFPDRFSGHQFPNYSSELNVNALLLGDSALYLCASSLFVGGPRFFGQGTRLTVV.

The chain employs TRBV9 and TRBJ2-5, with TRBD2 identical over 11 bases. The trim removed 1 base at V and 5 bases at J, leaving 1 base unmatched. The CDR3 totals 14 residues. CDR1 is SGDLS and CDR2 is YYNGEE in the germline V gene. Here the CDR3 reads CASSVTSGGETQYF. CDR3 nucleotides: TGTGCCAGCAGCGTAACTAGCGGGGGTGAGACCCAGTACTTC.

The chain carries TRBV7-9 and TRBJ1-1; no reliable D call. The V end was cut by 1 base, the J end by 5 bases, with 8 bases between. Germline V gene sequence: CDR1 SEHNR, CDR2 FQNEAQ (reference sequence). The CDR3 contains 13 residues. The CDR3, as DNA: TGTGCCAGCAGCTTAGTTGGAGAGACTGAAGCTTTCTTT. Protein product: CASSLVGETEAFF.

CDR3 sequence reads: CASSPRTGGLAEAFF. Written as DNA, the CDR3 is TGTGCCAGCAGCCCCCGGACAGGGGGCCTCGCTGAAGCTTTCTTT. The J gene is TRBJ1-1, the V gene TRBV13; 11 nucleotides line up with TRBD1. CDR3 size: 15 residues. Germline V gene lookup returns CDR1 PRHDT and CDR2 FYEKMQ (reference sequence). After removal of 5 bases from V and 6 bases from J, the junction contained 8 bases not matched to a gene.

The count of this clone is one. This chain links TRBV5-5 with TRBJ2-7; the D is unclear. This CDR3 comprises 13 residues. Looked up from germline, CDR1 is SGHKS and CDR2 is YYEKEE (reference sequence). Trimming left V 2 bases short and J 1 base short, with 7 bases between. In DNA form, the CDR3 reads TGTGCCAGCAGCTTCGACGGGTCCTACGAGCAGTACTTC. Translation: CASSFDGSYEQYF.

The gene calls are TRBV6-5 and TRBJ2-7; 9 bases map to TRBD1. Germline loops: CDR1 MNHEY, CDR2 SVGAGI. CDR3 size: 16 residues. The J segment lost 3 bases and the V segment lost 0 bases, leaving 6 bases of the junction unmatched. CDR3 residues: CASSYSERTGVYEQYF. CDR3 in DNA: TGTGCCAGCAGTTACTCGGAGCGGACAGGGGTCTACGAGCAGTACTTC.

V and J are TRBV5-8 and TRBJ2-7, with 8 bases fitting TRBD2. The CDR3 contains 14 residues. Germline CDR1 and CDR2: SGHTS and YDEGEE. The ends lost 2 bases at V and 3 bases at J; junction bases unmatched: 4. For the CDR3, the DNA is TGTGCCAGCAGCTTCACTAGCGGATACTACGAGCAGTACTTC. It specifies CASSFTSGYYEQYF.

The chain joins TRBV7-2 to TRBJ2-7; TRBD1 aligns across 9 bases. V lost 6 bases and J lost 5; bases outside the gene matches: 8. The CDR3 consists of 14 residues. Germline V lookup: CDR1 SGHTA, CDR2 FQGNSA. The CDR3 spells CASSLQGASNEQYF. The CDR3 bases are TGTGCCAGCAGTCTACAGGGGGCGTCCAACGAGCAGTACTTC. The full variable domain, rest sourced from reference TRBV7-2 and TRBJ2-7, is GAGVSQSPSNKVTEKGKDVELRCDPISGHTALYWYRQSLGQGLEFLIYFQGNSAPDKSGLPSDRFSAERTGGSVSTLTIQRTQQEDSAVYLCASSLQGASNEQYFGPGTRLTVT.